This T cell receptor beta chain was identified during a study of T cell responses to AZD1222 COVID-19 vaccine. About the research overall: Second doses were pooled across both intervals (about 4 or about 12 weeks).

The length of the CDR3 is 16 residues. Germline V gene sequence: CDR1 MDHEN, CDR2 SYDVKM. V was trimmed by 3 bases and J by 6 bases, leaving 18 bases between them. The repertoire was sequenced with immunoSEQ multiplex PCR; TCRdb's copy has only in-frame clones and lacks some. This table has more than 100,000 clones, about nine tenths appearing once. With respect to this clone: Its antigen is as yet unknown.

Study results and limitations: Researchers took repertoire samples only after the peak T cell response had come.

The rearrangement links TRBV28 to TRBJ1-5, with a possible D match to TRBD1 (5 bases). This receptor was taken from an adult in good health. The sample was peripheral blood, taken on day 0 of AZD1222 vaccination. The CDR3 loop is CASSLEVGRGSQPQHF. The CDR3 DNA reads as TGTGCCAGCAGTTTGGAGGTTGGTAGGGGTAGTCAGCCCCAGCATTTT.